This T cell receptor beta chain comes out of a study of blood T cells in healthy people across ages (dated by TCRdb to 2014 to 2015). The study in broad terms: In model experiments, roughly one uniquely barcoded TCR beta cDNA molecule per two T cells was captured by template switching. Using deep sequencing normalized with unique cDNA molecular identifiers, the study measured how TCR beta repertoire diversity changes with age. The donors were divided into four age groups: young (average about 15 years), middle-aged (almost 40), aged (about 60) and long-lived (about 90). To avoid experimental bias, donors of different ages were randomly spread across the sequencing lanes. The study analyzed two additional independent replicas of 1 million unique cDNA reads from the same blood draw for two donors, one aged 18 to 29 and one aged 80 or older. Study-level results and caveats: Because profiling used bulk unsorted PBMCs, naive and antigen-experienced compartments could not be compared conclusively. Observed TCR beta diversity per million T cells fell roughly linearly with age, and a significant reduction was already apparent by age roughly 40. Estimates of total diversity based on one million sequenced T cells were regarded as lower bounds and as underestimates. Because the CMV infection status of the donors was unknown, age-related changes in expanded clonotypes may potentially have been confounded. A strong correlation was found between observed TCR beta diversity and the percentage of naive T cells measured by flow cytometry. The long-lived group showed more naive CD4+ T cells, fewer expanded clones and increased TCR diversity than the aged group, suggesting age selection.

The germline V gene specifies KGHSH as CDR1 and LQKENI as CDR2. From the cysteine through the phenylalanine, the CDR3 covers 13 amino acids. This entry keeps only the CDR3 DNA: 39 bases, framed from base 1. V loses 0 bases of germline sequence and J loses 13 bases, and the interval between the two ends is 13 bases. Library preparation employed 5' RACE. Sequencing took place on an Illumina HiSeq 2500. A second PCR of about 6 to 11 cycles was performed with a sample-barcoded 5' primer and a J-beta primer mix. A unique molecular identifier was introduced onto each TCR beta cDNA molecule by a template-switch 5' adaptor carrying 12 random nucleotides. Each sample yielded at least 3 million CDR3-containing paired-end reads. First-strand cDNA synthesis was performed from all RNA using the Mint cDNA synthesis kit, with priming by a TRBC-specific oligonucleotide. Following uracil-DNA glycosylase treatment, a first 18-cycle PCR with universal primers M1SS and BC2_uni_R was performed on all cDNA. The study's processing was this. Normalization of each sample was performed by random selection of 1 million high-quality reads, each carrying a distinct molecular identifier. Reads sharing molecular identifiers were discarded rather than binned into consensus sequences. CDR3 identification, clonotype clustering and error correction used MiTCR with a Q25 quality threshold and the strictest error-elimination algorithm. A nonparametric unseen species model with Euler transformation was used to estimate a lower bound on total TCR beta diversity. TCRdb took the public reads, trimmed them with fastp at Q25, ran MiXCR for clone calling and kept in-frame beta chains. Rows with one shared CDR3 protein collapse into an entry with the most common genes and DNA. The V and J calls were determined by TCRdb, not by the authors. Here the sample has 700,000 or so distinct CDR3 sequences; around 38% occur a single time. The ten largest clones represent about 30% of the sample.

This clonotype was observed once. Its binding antigen is unknown. The record has no base qualities; no much larger clone is one base away. A lone read is weak support. The donors were around 39 Caucasian individuals from Russia, aged roughly 6 to 100 years, who were systemically healthy. Roughly 10 milliliters of peripheral blood were drawn from each donor into EDTA-treated Vacutainer tubes. Ficoll-Paque density-gradient centrifugation was used to isolate PBMCs, with at least 6 million per sample. Trizol reagent was used to extract total RNA from PBMCs, with at least 5.5 micrograms per sample. The percentages of naive CD45RAhigh/CD27high T cells were determined by flow cytometry on a PBMC aliquot from every donor.

The clonotype originates from a man older than 75 in good health. In this chain, TRBV18 is recombined with TRBJ2-4; no D gene call is confident. Sequencing was carried out using blood. Read as DNA, the sequence is TGTGCCAGCTCACCACCGAGCAGTAACGAACAGTACTTC. Its amino acids are CASSPPSSNEQYF.